Below, 19 T cell receptor beta chains from the same sample are listed, as sequenced in a study of T cells in tuberculosis. Generated by immunoSEQ multiplex PCR, the TCRdb table keeps only in-frame clones and is missing some. The data hold some 40,000 clones, with 95% observed a single time. Sequenced: PBMCs. The origin of the receptors is a donor between 10 and 35 years old with latent tuberculosis or without tuberculosis infection.

This clone was found once. The CDR3 is CASSPLPGTDTNTEAFF. The CDR3 DNA reads as TGTGCCAGCTCTCCCCTACCGGGGACAGATACGAACACTGAAGCTTTCTTT. V is TRBV18 and J is TRBJ1-1, with TRBD1 matching 7 bases. This CDR3 comprises 17 residues. Germline V CDR1 and CDR2: KGHSH, LQKENI. Trimming removed 6 bases from V and 1 base from J; junction bases left unmatched: 14.

V gene TRBV18 combines with J gene TRBJ1-2; tentatively, D is TRBD1 (5 bases). V was cut by 5 bases and J by 3 bases, with 13 bases left in between. This CDR3 contains 14 residues. The V gene's germline CDR1 is KGHSH and CDR2 LQKENI. In DNA form, the CDR3 reads TGTGCCAGCTCAAATCAGGGAAGTGACTATGGCTACACCTTC. It specifies CASSNQGSDYGYTF.

The V and J genes are TRBV19 and TRBJ2-6, with TRBD1 matching over 8 bases. This CDR3 has 19 amino acids. The germline V gene encodes CDR1 LNHDA and CDR2 SQIVND (reference sequence). Trimming at V came to 1 base and at J to 2 bases, leaving 10 bases not matched to a gene. The CDR3 region is CASSIAGQGALPGANVLTF. Here the CDR3 DNA reads TGTGCCAGTAGTATAGCCGGCCAGGGGGCGCTTCCTGGGGCCAACGTCCTGACTTTC.

V is TRBV11-2 and J is TRBJ2-1; possibly TRBD2 for D (6 bases). Trimming cost V 2 bases and J 5 bases, with 19 bases left between them. This CDR3 contains 17 residues. Germline values: CDR1 SGHAT, CDR2 FQNNGV. CDR3 DNA sequence: TGTGCCAGCAGCTTATTTCGGCTAGCGAAGCGAAACAATGAGCAGTTCTTC. Translated: CASSLFRLAKRNNEQFF.

The chain employs TRBV6-5 and TRBJ2-7; 8 bases are shared with TRBD1. This CDR3 contains 13 residues. V lost 2 bases to trimming and J lost 6 bases; unmatched junction nucleotides: 3. From germline, CDR1 is MNHEY and CDR2 SVGAGI. In nucleotides, the CDR3 is TGTGCCAGCAGTTACGCGACAGGGGCCGAGCAGTACTTC. Translation: CASSYATGAEQYF.

The gene calls are TRBV7-6 and TRBJ1-5, with TRBD1 matching 7 bases. This CDR3 contains 16 residues. The germline V gene encodes CDR1 SGHVS and CDR2 FNYEAQ. The trim removed 5 bases at V and 4 bases at J, leaving 11 bases unmatched. The CDR3 sequence is CASSLLGAGGNQPQHF. In nucleotides, the CDR3 is TGTGCCAGCAGCCTCCTGGGGGCAGGGGGTAATCAGCCCCAGCATTTT.

This rearrangement joins TRBV6-6 to TRBJ2-7; 9 positions agree with TRBD1. The J segment lost 6 bases and the V segment lost 7 bases, leaving 10 bases of the junction unmatched. This CDR3 contains 14 residues. Germline V gene sequence: CDR1 MNHNY, CDR2 SVGAGI (reference sequence). The CDR3 loop reads CASNPGTGYLEQYF. The CDR3 DNA reads TGTGCCAGCAACCCCGGGACAGGGTATCTCGAGCAGTACTTC.

This clone was recorded only once. The V call is TRBV6-4, the J call TRBJ1-1, with D possibly being TRBD1 (6 bases). Per the germline V gene, CDR1 is MRHNA and CDR2 is SNTAGT. V lost 6 bases and J 5 bases, leaving 25 bases between the germline ends. CDR3 size: 17 residues. The CDR3, as DNA: TGTGCCAGCAGCATGAACCCCCCCCGCAGGGGTGATACTGAAGCTTTCTTT. It translates to CASSMNPPRRGDTEAFF.

V and J are TRBV4-1 and TRBJ1-3, with TRBD1 matching over 7 bases. Germline trimming cut 2 bases from V and 7 bases from J; bases unmatched to any gene: 14. CDR1 is MGHRA and CDR2 is YSYEKL in the germline V gene. The CDR3 spans 17 residues. DNA for the CDR3: TGCGCCAGCAGCCAACAACACGGCGGGACAGTTGGTAACACCATATATTTT. Protein: CASSQQHGGTVGNTIYF.

The chain is built from TRBV19 and TRBJ1-2; 9 nucleotides align to TRBD1. The CDR3 is made up of 17 amino acids. Trimming took 5 bases from V and 3 from J; bases not matched to a gene: 13. The germline gives CDR1 LNHDA, CDR2 SQIVND (reference sequence). The chain's CDR3 is CASSYGTGRELDYGYTF. The CDR3 coding sequence is TGTGCCAGTAGTTACGGGACAGGGAGGGAACTGGACTATGGCTACACCTTC.

The chain is built from TRBV23-1 and TRBJ1-2; D remains unclear. TRBV23-1 is designated an ORF whose function remains uncertain. The CDR3 spans 14 residues. V was cut by 7 bases and J by 6 bases, with 18 bases left in between. CDR3 loop: CASTPAAHADGYTF. In nucleotides, the CDR3 is TGCGCCAGCACCCCGGCGGCCCATGCAGATGGCTACACCTTC.

The chain carries TRBV7-2 and TRBJ2-3; 11 bases map to TRBD2. Losses at the gene ends were 4 bases for V and 9 bases for J; bases not matched to a gene: 6. Germline V gene data show CDR1 as SGHTA and CDR2 as FQGNSA. This CDR3 is 14 amino acids long. The CDR3 loop is CASSSLAGGGTQYF. The CDR3 DNA reads as TGTGCCAGCAGCTCCCTAGCGGGGGGTGGGACGCAGTATTTT.

V is TRBV7-2 and J is TRBJ2-7, with TRBD2 matching 8 bases. Germline-derived CDR1 and CDR2 are SGHTA and FQGNSA. V shed 2 bases and J 5 bases; nucleotides not matched to a gene: 5. The CDR3 loop spans 14 amino acids. The CDR3 reads CASSLIAGIDEQYF. The CDR3 coding sequence is TGTGCCAGCAGCTTAATAGCGGGGATCGACGAGCAGTACTTC.

J is TRBJ2-7 and V is TRBV7-2, with 8 positions matching TRBD2. The CDR3 loop spans 14 amino acids. Germline V gives CDR1 SGHTA, CDR2 FQGNSA. V shed 6 bases, J shed 0 bases, and the junction held 4 bases outside the gene matches. CDR3 bases: TGTGCCAGCAGTGTGAGCGGGGGCTCCTACGAGCAGTACTTC. Translated: CASSVSGGSYEQYF.

The chain uses TRBV7-8 and TRBJ2-7, with a weak D call TRBD2 (7 bases). Trimming stripped 5 bases from V and 1 base from J, with 21 bases between. The CDR3 is made up of 17 amino acids. The germline CDR1 and CDR2 sequences are SGHVS and FQNEAQ. The CDR3 here is CASSAAAVRGLSYEQYF. The CDR3 coding sequence is TGTGCCAGCAGCGCCGCAGCGGTGCGGGGGCTGTCCTACGAGCAGTACTTC.

The chain combines TRBV5-6 with TRBJ2-3; TRBD2 is a possible D gene (5 bases). Germline assignment: CDR1 SGHDT and CDR2 YYEEEE. V was shortened by 2 bases and J by 0 bases, with 10 bases between the two germline ends. The CDR3 loop spans 15 amino acids. CDR3 nucleotide sequence: TGTGCCAGCAGCTTTAGAGGGCATAGCACAGATACGCAGTATTTT. This gives the protein CASSFRGHSTDTQYF.

This chain uses TRBV5-1 with TRBJ1-2; 8 bases match TRBD1. The CDR3 is made up of 17 amino acids. V lost 3 bases to trimming and J lost 7 bases; unmatched junction nucleotides: 17. The V gene's germline CDR1 is SGHRS and CDR2 YFSETQ. CDR3 nucleotides: TGCGCCAGCAGCTCCTCTTCCGTGAGTGCAGGGGGCATTGGCTACACCTTC. Translated, it gives CASSSSSVSAGGIGYTF. The full variable domain, in which reference TRBV5-1 and TRBJ1-2 provide the parts outside the CDR3, is KAGVTQTPRYLIKTRGQQVTLSCSPISGHRSVSWYQQTPGQGLQFLFEYFSETQRNKGNFPGRFSGRQFSNSRSEMNVSTLELGDSALYLCASSSSSVSAGGIGYTFGSGTRLTVV.

The rearrangement joins TRBV6-5 to TRBJ1-2; D is perhaps TRBD1 (5 bases). V lost 6 bases, J lost 7 bases, and 18 bases lay in between. The germline CDR1 and CDR2 sequences are MNHEY and SVGAGI. The CDR3 is 14 residues long. CDR3 amino acids: CASRGNPQGSGYTF. The CDR3 DNA is TGTGCCAGCAGGGGGAACCCCCAGGGCTCTGGCTACACCTTC.

The chain carries TRBV7-9 and TRBJ2-7; maybe TRBD1 (5 bases). The V gene's germline CDR1 is SEHNR and CDR2 FQNEAQ (reference sequence). CDR3 length: 16 residues. The V and J ends lost 2 bases and 0 bases respectively, with 14 bases between them. CDR3 sequence (DNA): TGTGCCAGCAGCTTATACCCGACAGCCTACTCCTACGAGCAGTACTTC. Amino acid sequence: CASSLYPTAYSYEQYF.